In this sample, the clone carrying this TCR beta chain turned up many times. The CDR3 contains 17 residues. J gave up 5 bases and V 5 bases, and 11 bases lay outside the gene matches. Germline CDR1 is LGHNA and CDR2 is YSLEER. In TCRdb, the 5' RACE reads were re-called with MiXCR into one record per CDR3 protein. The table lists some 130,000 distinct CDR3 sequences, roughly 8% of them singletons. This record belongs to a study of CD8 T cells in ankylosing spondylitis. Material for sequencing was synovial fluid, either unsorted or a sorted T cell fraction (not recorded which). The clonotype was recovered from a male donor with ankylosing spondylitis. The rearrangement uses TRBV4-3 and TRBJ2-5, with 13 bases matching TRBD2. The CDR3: CASSARLGLAGVETQYF. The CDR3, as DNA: TGCGCCAGCAGCGCCAGGCTCGGACTAGCGGGAGTTGAGACCCAGTACTTC.